A single sample gave rise to the 27 T cell receptor beta chains below, sequenced in a study of blood T cells in healthy people across ages. Alongside a J-beta primer mix, a sample-barcoded 5' primer served in a second PCR lasting about 6 to 12 cycles. TCRdb independently ran MiXCR on the 5' RACE reads; one entry per CDR3 protein. The table has 650,000 to 1,000,000 distinct CDR3 sequences, roughly 46% seen once. The source material was blood. The receptor set was obtained from a man aged 80 or over in good health.

This clonotype was seen ten or more times. V and J are TRBV7-6 and TRBJ2-7, with TRBD2 as a possible D gene (7 bases). Germline values: CDR1 SGHVS, CDR2 FNYEAQ. The length of the CDR3 is 16 residues. Between the trimmed V and J ends, which lost 5 bases and 7 bases, there was a span of 24 bases. CDR3 protein: CASSPPRGLAVREQYF. The CDR3, as DNA: TGTGCCAGCAGCCCACCCCGGGGGCTAGCGGTCCGGGAGCAGTACTTC.

This clonotype was recorded many times. This sequence joins TRBV7-2 and TRBJ2-7, with unresolved D. Germline-derived CDR1 and CDR2 are SGHTA and FQGNSA. The CDR3 totals 12 residues. V gave up 6 bases and J gave up 3 bases, with 9 bases separating them. The CDR3 protein is CASSLSNYEQYF. CDR3 DNA: TGTGCCAGCAGTCTTTCGAACTACGAGCAGTACTTC.

J is TRBJ1-4 and V is TRBV20-1; D is perhaps TRBD1 (5 bases). The germline gives CDR1 DFQATT, CDR2 SNEGSKA (reference sequence). This CDR3 contains 15 residues. The V end lost 0 bases, the J end lost 7 bases, and 15 bases lay between the germline ends. The DNA of the CDR3 is TGCAGTGCTAGAGATTTGACAGAAACAAGTGAAAAACTGTTTTTT. Protein product: CSARDLTETSEKLFF.

This clonotype was observed a handful of times. The chain employs TRBV11-3 and TRBJ2-7; 9 bases map to TRBD2. The length of the CDR3 is 13 residues. The V gene's germline CDR1 is SGHNT and CDR2 YENEEA. After removal of 5 bases from V and 6 bases from J, the junction contained 5 bases not matched to a gene. This chain's CDR3 is CASSPQAGGEQYF. In nucleotides, the CDR3 is TGTGCCAGCAGCCCCCAAGCGGGAGGCGAGCAGTACTTC.

The chain uses TRBV4-3 and TRBJ2-4; TRBD1 or TRBD2 may be the D gene (6 bases each). TRBJ2-5 matches the DNA end more closely, so the J call is doubtful. CDR3 length: 15 residues. Germline CDR1 LGHNA, CDR2 YSLEER. The DNA of the CDR3 is TGCGCCAGCAGCCCCTCTGGGGGGCGAGGGGAGACCCAGTACTTC. Translating it yields CASSPSGGRGETQYF.

This clonotype appeared many times. V and J are TRBV6-1 and TRBJ2-5; maybe TRBD1 (5 bases). From germline, CDR1 is MNHNS and CDR2 SASEGT. This CDR3 has 14 residues. V lost 5 bases and J 0 bases, leaving 10 bases between the germline ends. The CDR3 is CASSKQGNQETQYF. In DNA, the CDR3 is TGTGCCAGCAGTAAGCAGGGTAACCAAGAGACCCAGTACTTC.

The count of this clonotype is one. The chain recombines TRBV6-2 or TRBV6-3 with TRBJ2-7; D gene ambiguous. The CDR3 totals 14 residues. CDR1 is MNHEY, CDR2 SVGEGT, per germline. V lost 4 bases and J lost 3, with 13 bases in between. The CDR3, as DNA: TGTGCCAGCAGTTTAGGACGGACCTTCTACGAGCAGTACTTC. It codes for CASSLGRTFYEQYF.

This clonotype was seen once. V is TRBV11-2 and J is TRBJ2-7; 11 bases are shared with TRBD2. Trimming removed 3 bases from V and 7 bases from J; junction bases left unmatched: 8. The V gene's germline CDR1 is SGHAT and CDR2 FQNNGV. The CDR3 is 15 amino acids. CDR3 nucleotide sequence: TGTGCCAGCAGCTTTCAACTAGCGGGAGTCAATGAGCAGTACTTC. Amino acid sequence: CASSFQLAGVNEQYF.

This clonotype was counted many times. The V gene is TRBV7-2, the J gene TRBJ2-3; 7 positions agree with TRBD1. This CDR3 region has 16 residues. CDR1 SGHTA and CDR2 FQGNSA come from the germline V gene. Losses at the gene ends were 5 bases for V and 2 bases for J; bases not matched to a gene: 10. CDR3 DNA sequence: TGTGCCAGCAGCCTAAGGGGGCAGATCAACACAGATACGCAGTATTTT. Translated: CASSLRGQINTDTQYF.

The chain employs TRBV6-5 and TRBJ2-4; D remains ambiguous. Between the trimmed V and J ends, which lost 3 bases and 0 bases, there was a span of 24 bases. Germline assignment: CDR1 MNHEY and CDR2 SVGAGI. The CDR3 is 20 amino acids. The CDR3 DNA sequence: TGTGCCAGCAGTTATCAAGTAACGAGGCCATCCTTCATAGCCAAAAACATTCAGTACTTC. Protein: CASSYQVTRPSFIAKNIQYF.

In DNA, the CDR3 is TGTGCCAGCAGCCCAAGCTTAGCCGACAATGAGCAGTTCTTC. The encoded protein is CASSPSLADNEQFF. The chain is built from TRBV3-1 and TRBJ2-1; D is ambiguous. This CDR3 has 14 residues. Per the germline V gene, CDR1 is LGHDT and CDR2 is YNNKEL (reference sequence). The ends were cut back, 4 bases at V and 5 bases at J, with 12 bases in the middle.

The rearrangement joins TRBV7-9 to TRBJ2-1; 8 bases match TRBD2. CDR3 length: 16 amino acids. The junction had 9 bases not matched to a gene; V was cut back by 5 bases and J by 3 bases. From germline, CDR1 is SEHNR and CDR2 FQNEAQ (reference sequence). The CDR3 region is CASSPLVGGVYNEQFF. CDR3 DNA sequence: TGTGCCAGCAGCCCCTTGGTCGGGGGGGTCTACAATGAGCAGTTCTTC.

This clonotype was seen a few times. The chain carries TRBV7-9 and TRBJ1-2, with a weak D call TRBD1 (6 bases). Germline assignment: CDR1 SEHNR and CDR2 FQNEAQ (reference sequence). V was cut by 4 bases and J by 3 bases, with 15 bases left in between. The CDR3 extends over 15 amino acids. The CDR3 protein is CASSSGQLTDYGYTF. The CDR3 nucleotides are TGTGCCAGCAGCTCTGGACAGCTAACCGACTATGGCTACACCTTC.

The DNA of the CDR3 is TGTGCCAGCAGCCAACGTCCGGGTCGGTGGGGAGATGAGCAGTTCTTC. This gives the protein CASSQRPGRWGDEQFF. The chain combines TRBV14 with TRBJ2-1; D perhaps matches TRBD2 (5 bases). Trimming shortened V by 2 bases and J by 8 bases, and 19 bases separated the two germline ends. Germline V lookup: CDR1 SGHDN, CDR2 FVKESK. There are 16 residues in the CDR3.

In its sample, this clonotype was seen a few times. This sequence joins TRBV27 and TRBJ2-5; 7 nucleotides line up with TRBD2. Germline V gives CDR1 MNHEY, CDR2 SMNVEV (reference sequence). This CDR3 has 14 amino acids. V gave up 5 bases and J gave up 2 bases; unmatched junction bases: 5. CDR3 sequence: CASSVSGVQETQYF. The CDR3 bases are TGTGCCAGCAGTGTAAGCGGGGTACAAGAGACCCAGTACTTC.

Written as DNA, the CDR3 is TGTGCCAGCAGTTTATCGGTGGGAGACACAGATACGCAGTATTTT. This translates into CASSLSVGDTDTQYF. The chain employs TRBV27 and TRBJ2-3; D might be TRBD2 (5 bases). The V and J ends lost 0 bases and 2 bases respectively, with 9 bases between them. The V gene's germline CDR1 is MNHEY and CDR2 SMNVEV (reference sequence). The CDR3 consists of 15 residues.

This clonotype was seen more than once but under ten times. V and J are TRBV7-8 and TRBJ2-1; possibly TRBD1 or TRBD2 for D (5 bases each). V gave up 3 bases and J gave up 8 bases, with 14 bases separating them. The CDR3 consists of 14 residues. Per the germline V gene, CDR1 is SGHVS and CDR2 is FQNEAQ. CDR3 region: CASSLGTERDEQFF. The CDR3 DNA is TGTGCCAGCAGCTTGGGGACGGAAAGGGATGAGCAGTTCTTC.

This clonotype was detected only once. The gene calls are TRBV5-6 and TRBJ2-3; a weak D match, TRBD1 (5 bases). CDR3 length: 13 residues. Germline V gene data show CDR1 as SGHDT and CDR2 as YYEEEE. Trimming pared 4 bases from V and 6 bases from J, leaving 12 bases between. CDR3 in amino acids: CASSKRQRDTQYF. CDR3 nucleotides: TGTGCCAGCAGCAAAAGACAGAGGGATACGCAGTATTTT.

A few counts support this clonotype. This may be a read error: a much more frequent sequence differs by one nucleotide. The conserved closing phenylalanine or tryptophan is absent in this CDR3, likely reflecting a read error. The chain joins TRBV12-3 or TRBV12-4 to TRBJ2-3, with TRBD2 as a possible D gene (5 bases). Deletions cut 6 bases from V and 0 bases from J, with 7 bases between. The CDR3 is made up of 13 amino acids. CDR3 DNA sequence: TGTGCCAGCAGCGGCGGGAGCACAGATACGCAGTATTCT. This codes for CASSGGSTDTQYS.

The J gene is TRBJ1-3, the V gene TRBV6-1; TRBD1 might be the D (6 bases). Germline assignment: CDR1 MNHNS and CDR2 SASEGT. The CDR3 length is 14 residues. V lost 3 bases, J lost 2 bases, and 8 bases lay in between. CDR3 sequence (DNA): TGTGCCAGCAGTGAGGGGGCAGCTGGAAACACCATATATTTT. It yields the protein CASSEGAAGNTIYF.

This clonotype was observed a handful of times. This rearrangement joins TRBV27 to TRBJ2-7; the D gene is possibly TRBD2 (6 bases). The germline CDR1 and CDR2 sequences are MNHEY and SMNVEV (reference sequence). This CDR3 contains 17 residues. The V end was cut by 1 base, the J end by 1 base, with 17 bases between. The CDR3 loop is CASSLYLSGVGSYEQYF. CDR3 bases: TGTGCCAGCAGTTTATACCTGTCGGGGGTAGGATCCTACGAGCAGTACTTC.

The V and J genes are TRBV29-1 and TRBJ2-1; D may be TRBD1 (6 bases). V lost 4 bases, J lost 4 bases, and 17 bases lay in between. The CDR3 extends over 15 amino acids. CDR1 and CDR2 from the germline V gene are SQVTM and ANQGSEA. CDR3 sequence: CSVVGAVQGYNEQFF. CDR3 DNA: TGCAGCGTTGTGGGGGCAGTCCAGGGTTACAATGAGCAGTTCTTC.

The rearrangement links TRBV7-2 to TRBJ1-2; D might be TRBD1 (5 bases). The CDR3 contains 17 residues. Germline V gene sequence: CDR1 SGHTA, CDR2 FQGNSA. The V end was cut by 8 bases, the J end by 0 bases, with 22 bases between. The CDR3 nucleotides are TGTGCCAGCGGCGTTACCGGGACGGTCATTGCTAACTATGGCTACACCTTC. Its protein product is CASGVTGTVIANYGYTF.

This clonotype came up once. The CDR3 nucleotides read TGTGCCAGCAGCCAAGATGGGATAGCGGGGGAGCAAGAGACCCAGTACTTC. It translates to CASSQDGIAGEQETQYF. V gene TRBV4-2 combines with J gene TRBJ2-5; 9 positions match TRBD2. The CDR3 has 17 amino acids. The trim removed 0 bases at V and 2 bases at J, leaving 7 bases unmatched. Germline CDR1 reads LGHNA; CDR2 reads YNFKEQ.

The gene calls are TRBV20-1 and TRBJ2-5; TRBD2 aligns across 8 bases. Germline CDR1 and CDR2: DFQATT and SNEGSKA (reference sequence). CDR3 length: 13 residues. J gave up 9 bases and V 0 bases, and 6 bases lay outside the gene matches. CDR3 in amino acids: CSARDQIGGAQYF. The CDR3, as DNA: TGCAGTGCTAGAGATCAGATCGGGGGGGCCCAGTACTTC.

For the CDR3, the DNA is TGTGCCAGCAGCTTCCGAGCGGGACACTCTGACGAGCAGTACTTC. This translates into CASSFRAGHSDEQYF. The chain uses TRBV7-2 and TRBJ2-5; D might be TRBD2 (7 bases). The J call could be wrong; TRBJ2-7 is a better fit for the DNA end. The CDR3 covers 15 residues. Germline-derived CDR1 and CDR2 are SGHTA and FQGNSA.

V is TRBV7-2 and J is TRBJ2-6; no clear D. Germline CDR1 reads SGHTA; CDR2 reads FQGNSA. Trimming shortened V by 2 bases and J by 2 bases, and 7 bases separated the two germline ends. The CDR3 spans 15 residues. Written as DNA, the CDR3 is TGTGCCAGCAGCTTAATTCTGCCTGGGGCCAACGTCCTGACTTTC. This gives the protein CASSLILPGANVLTF.